Listed below are T cell receptor beta chains from one sample, sequenced in a study of T cell clonotyping in hematopoietic cell transplantation. The protocol was immunoSEQ multiplex PCR, while the TCRdb copy is restricted to in-frame clones and leaves out a portion. The sample yields more than 65,000 clones, around 94% seen once. The specimen sequenced was peripheral blood mononuclear cells. The receptors originated from a man between 45 and 60 years old in good health. Some clones in this sample may be carry-over from other donors' samples. The CDR3 runs from the conserved cysteine through the conserved F or W. Fields, in order: V gene, D gene, clone size, J gene, CDR3 DNA, CDR3 protein. D genes are given only for firm matches. Clone size is stated in some rows and not others, as once, few, many or a class when expanded.

V gene: TRBV6-5
D gene: NA
clone size: NA
J gene: TRBJ2-1
CDR3 DNA: TGTGCCAGCAGTTCGCCGGTGGTGGGGCCAGAGCAGTTCTTC
CDR3 protein: CASSSPVVGPEQFF

V gene: TRBV5-1
D gene: NA
clone size: NA
J gene: TRBJ2-7
CDR3 DNA: TGCGCCAGCAGCTCTGGACAGCGCTCCTACGAGCAGTACTTC
CDR3 protein: CASSSGQRSYEQYF

V gene: TRBV28
D gene: NA
clone size: NA
J gene: TRBJ1-2
CDR3 DNA: TGTGCCAGCAGCGCTGGACAGACCAGATTGTGGGGCTACACCTTC
CDR3 protein: CASSAGQTRLWGYTF

V gene: TRBV5-6
D gene: TRBD2
clone size: NA
J gene: TRBJ2-3
CDR3 DNA: TGTGCCAGCAGCCGGAGGACTAGCGGGTACGCAGATACGCAGTATTTT
CDR3 protein: CASSRRTSGYADTQYF

V gene: TRBV28
D gene: TRBD1
clone size: NA
J gene: TRBJ1-5
CDR3 DNA: TGTGCCAGCAGTTTGCCAGGGGGGCCCCAGCATTTT
CDR3 protein: CASSLPGGPQHF

V gene: TRBV13
D gene: NA
clone size: once
J gene: TRBJ2-1
CDR3 DNA: TGTGCCAGCAGCTTAGGCGGGGGCCGTCCCAATGAGCAGTTCTTC
CDR3 protein: CASSLGGGRPNEQFF

V gene: TRBV5-6
D gene: TRBD2
clone size: NA
J gene: TRBJ2-5
CDR3 DNA: TGTGCCAGCAGCCCCGAAACGGGAGGACAAGAGACCCAGTACTTC
CDR3 protein: CASSPETGGQETQYF

V gene: TRBV27
D gene: TRBD2
clone size: NA
J gene: TRBJ2-2
CDR3 DNA: TGTGCCAGCAGTTTAATAGCGGGAGGGTACACCGGGGAGCTGTTTTTT
CDR3 protein: CASSLIAGGYTGELFF

V gene: TRBV29-1
D gene: NA
clone size: NA
J gene: TRBJ1-3
CDR3 DNA: TGCAGCGTTGTGTACCCGGGAAACACCATATATTTT
CDR3 protein: CSVVYPGNTIYF

V gene: TRBV5-1
D gene: TRBD1
clone size: NA
J gene: TRBJ2-7
CDR3 DNA: TGCGCCAGCAGCTTGATAGGGGGCACCCTTTTGTACGAGCAGTACTTC
CDR3 protein: CASSLIGGTLLYEQYF

V gene: TRBV14
D gene: NA
clone size: once
J gene: TRBJ1-1
CDR3 DNA: TGTGCCAGCAGCCAAGAGGGAGGGAGACCGAACACTGAAGCTTTCTTT
CDR3 protein: CASSQEGGRPNTEAFF

V gene: TRBV11-2
D gene: TRBD2
clone size: NA
J gene: TRBJ2-3
CDR3 DNA: TGTGCCAGCAGCTTTGCTAGCGGGGATACGCAGTATTTT
CDR3 protein: CASSFASGDTQYF

V gene: TRBV7-2
D gene: NA
clone size: NA
J gene: TRBJ1-1
CDR3 DNA: TGTGCCAGCAGCTTGAGAAGTAACACTGAAGCTTTCTTT
CDR3 protein: CASSLRSNTEAFF

V gene: TRBV28
D gene: NA
clone size: NA
J gene: TRBJ2-7
CDR3 DNA: TGTGCCAGCAGTTTATGGGACGGCCGCGAGCAGTACTTC
CDR3 protein: CASSLWDGREQYF

V gene: TRBV6-6
D gene: TRBD1
clone size: NA
J gene: TRBJ2-5
CDR3 DNA: TGTGCCAGCAGTTACATGCAGGGGGCGATGAAAGAGACCCAGTACTTC
CDR3 protein: CASSYMQGAMKETQYF

V gene: TRBV7-2
D gene: NA
clone size: NA
J gene: TRBJ2-2
CDR3 DNA: TGTGCCAGCAGCGCCGAACCTTCGAACACCGGGGAGCTGTTTTTT
CDR3 protein: CASSAEPSNTGELFF

V gene: TRBV10-3
D gene: NA
clone size: NA
J gene: TRBJ1-1
CDR3 DNA: TGTGCCACCATAAAGGGCGGTACCCTTGAAGCTTTCTTT
CDR3 protein: CATIKGGTLEAFF

V gene: TRBV2
D gene: NA
clone size: NA
J gene: TRBJ1-5
CDR3 DNA: TGTGCCAGCAGTGAAGCGCCACGGGTTCCCAATCAGCCCCAGCATTTT
CDR3 protein: CASSEAPRVPNQPQHF

V gene: TRBV20-1
D gene: NA
clone size: NA
J gene: TRBJ2-7
CDR3 DNA: TGCAGTCTAAGAAGAAGTGGGGAGCAGTACTTC
CDR3 protein: CSLRRSGEQYF

V gene: TRBV7-2
D gene: NA
clone size: NA
J gene: TRBJ1-1
CDR3 DNA: TGTGCCAGCAGTGGCTTCCAAGGGGTTTCCACTGAAGCTTTCTTT
CDR3 protein: CASSGFQGVSTEAFF

V gene: TRBV28
D gene: NA
clone size: NA
J gene: TRBJ2-1
CDR3 DNA: TGTGCCAGCAGTTTATCTGCATTAAGGTCCTACAATGAGCAGTTCTTC
CDR3 protein: CASSLSALRSYNEQFF

V gene: TRBV5-1
D gene: NA
clone size: NA
J gene: TRBJ1-2
CDR3 DNA: TGCGCCAGCAGCTTGTTTCAGGACTATGGCTACACCTTC
CDR3 protein: CASSLFQDYGYTF

V gene: TRBV7-2
D gene: TRBD2
clone size: NA
J gene: TRBJ2-7
CDR3 DNA: TGTGCCAGCAGCGGACGCCGGGAGGACGAGCAGTACTTC
CDR3 protein: CASSGRREDEQYF

V gene: TRBV14
D gene: NA
clone size: NA
J gene: TRBJ2-5
CDR3 DNA: TGTGCCAGCAGCCAAGTACGGCGAGAGACCCAGTACTTC
CDR3 protein: CASSQVRRETQYF

V gene: TRBV10-3
D gene: NA
clone size: NA
J gene: TRBJ1-5
CDR3 DNA: TGTGCCATCAGTGAAGGAGGGGCTGTGGATCAGCCCCAGCATTTT
CDR3 protein: CAISEGGAVDQPQHF

V gene: TRBV4-2
D gene: NA
clone size: NA
J gene: TRBJ1-2
CDR3 DNA: TGTGCCAGCAGCCAAGATAATTCAGGGACTAACTATGGCTACACCTTC
CDR3 protein: CASSQDNSGTNYGYTF

V gene: TRBV28
D gene: TRBD1
clone size: NA
J gene: TRBJ2-3
CDR3 DNA: TGTGCCAGCAGTCCGGACAGGGAAAGAGATACGCAGTATTTT
CDR3 protein: CASSPDRERDTQYF

V gene: TRBV4-2
D gene: TRBD2
clone size: NA
J gene: TRBJ2-7
CDR3 DNA: TGTGCCAGCAGCCAGGCTAGCGGAAAATACGAGCAGTACTTC
CDR3 protein: CASSQASGKYEQYF

V gene: TRBV9
D gene: TRBD1
clone size: NA
J gene: TRBJ2-7
CDR3 DNA: TGTGCCAGCAGCGTAGGATCTGGGACAGCGATCTACGAGCAGTACTTC
CDR3 protein: CASSVGSGTAIYEQYF

V gene: TRBV7-9
D gene: TRBD1
clone size: NA
J gene: TRBJ2-1
CDR3 DNA: TGTGCCAGCAGCTTAGTCCAAGGCTTGGACAGGGGTTTCGATGAGCAGTTCTTC
CDR3 protein: CASSLVQGLDRGFDEQFF

V gene: TRBV2
D gene: NA
clone size: NA
J gene: TRBJ2-5
CDR3 DNA: TGTGCCAGCAGTGAGGGCCGTGCCGACCAGTACTTC
CDR3 protein: CASSEGRADQYF

V gene: TRBV5-1
D gene: NA
clone size: NA
J gene: TRBJ1-1
CDR3 DNA: TGCGCCAGCAGCGGGAACACTGAAGCTTTCTTT
CDR3 protein: CASSGNTEAFF

V gene: TRBV4-2
D gene: TRBD2
clone size: NA
J gene: TRBJ2-1
CDR3 DNA: TGTGCCAGCAGCCAAGCCCCACAGAGCCTACTAGCGGGGGGGTACAATGAGCAGTTCTTC
CDR3 protein: CASSQAPQSLLAGGYNEQFF